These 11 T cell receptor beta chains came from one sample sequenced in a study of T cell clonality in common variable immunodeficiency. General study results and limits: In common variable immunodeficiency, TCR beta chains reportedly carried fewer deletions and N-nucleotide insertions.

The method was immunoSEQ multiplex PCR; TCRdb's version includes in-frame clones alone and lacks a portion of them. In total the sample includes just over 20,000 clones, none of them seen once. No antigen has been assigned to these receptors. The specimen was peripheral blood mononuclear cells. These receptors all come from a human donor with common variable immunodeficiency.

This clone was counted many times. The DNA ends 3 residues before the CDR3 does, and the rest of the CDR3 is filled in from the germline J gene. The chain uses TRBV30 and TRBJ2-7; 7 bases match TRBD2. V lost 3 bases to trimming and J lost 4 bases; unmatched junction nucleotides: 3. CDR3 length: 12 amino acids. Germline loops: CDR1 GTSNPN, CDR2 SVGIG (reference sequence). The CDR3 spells CAWRLADYEQYF. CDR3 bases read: TGTGCCTGGAGGCTAGCGGATTACGAG. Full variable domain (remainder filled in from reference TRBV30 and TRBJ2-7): SQTIHQWPATLVQPVGSPLSLECTVEGTSNPNLYWYRQAAGRGLQLLFYSVGIGQISSEVPQNLSASRPQDRQFILSSKKLLLSDSGFYLCAWRLADYEQYFGPGTRLTVT.

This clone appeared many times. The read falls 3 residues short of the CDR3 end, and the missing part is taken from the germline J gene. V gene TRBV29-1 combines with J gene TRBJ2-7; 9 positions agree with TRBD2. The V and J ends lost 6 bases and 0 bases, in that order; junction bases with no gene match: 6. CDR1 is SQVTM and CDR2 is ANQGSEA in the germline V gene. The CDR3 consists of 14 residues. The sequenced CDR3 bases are TGCAGCGTAGCAGCGGGGGGTATCTCCTACGAG. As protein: CSVAAGGISYE. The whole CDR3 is CSVAAGGISYEQYF.

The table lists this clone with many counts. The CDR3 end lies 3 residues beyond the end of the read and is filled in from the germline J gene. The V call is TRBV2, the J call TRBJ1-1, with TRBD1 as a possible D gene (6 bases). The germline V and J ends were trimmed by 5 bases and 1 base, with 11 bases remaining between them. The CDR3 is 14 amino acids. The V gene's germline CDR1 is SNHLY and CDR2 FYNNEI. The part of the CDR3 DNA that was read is TGTGCCAGCAGTTTACAGGGTAGGAACACTGAA. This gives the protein CASSLQGRNTE. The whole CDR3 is CASSLQGRNTEAFF. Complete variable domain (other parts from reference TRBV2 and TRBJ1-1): EPEVTQTPSHQVTQMGQEVILRCVPISNHLYFYWYRQILGQKVEFLVSFYNNEISEKSEIFDDQFSVERPDGSNFTLKIRSTKLEDSAMYFCASSLQGRNTEAFFGQGTRLTVV.

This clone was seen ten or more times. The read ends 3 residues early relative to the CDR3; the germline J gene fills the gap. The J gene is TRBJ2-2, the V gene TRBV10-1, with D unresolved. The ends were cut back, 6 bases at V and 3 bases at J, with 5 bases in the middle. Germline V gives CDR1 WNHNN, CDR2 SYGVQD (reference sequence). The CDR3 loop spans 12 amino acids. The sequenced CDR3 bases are TGCGCCAGCAGCCGGTACACCGGGGAG. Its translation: CASSRYTGE. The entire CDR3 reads CASSRYTGELFF.

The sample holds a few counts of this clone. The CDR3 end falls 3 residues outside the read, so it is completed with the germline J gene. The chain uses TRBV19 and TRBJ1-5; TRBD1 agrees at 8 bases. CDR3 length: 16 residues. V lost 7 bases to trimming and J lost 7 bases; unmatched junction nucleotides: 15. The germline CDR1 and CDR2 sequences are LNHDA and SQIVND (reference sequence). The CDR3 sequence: CASISPGRGQGQPQHF. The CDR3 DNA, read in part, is TGTGCCAGTATCTCCCCCGGCAGGGGGCAAGGGCAGCCC.

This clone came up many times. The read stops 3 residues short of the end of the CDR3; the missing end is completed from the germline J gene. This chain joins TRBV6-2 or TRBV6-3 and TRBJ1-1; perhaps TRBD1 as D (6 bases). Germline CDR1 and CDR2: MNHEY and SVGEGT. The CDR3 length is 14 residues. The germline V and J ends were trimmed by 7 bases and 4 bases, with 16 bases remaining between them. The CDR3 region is CASNQGIVSTEAFF. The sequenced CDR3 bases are TGTGCCAGCAATCAGGGGATCGTGAGCACTGAA.

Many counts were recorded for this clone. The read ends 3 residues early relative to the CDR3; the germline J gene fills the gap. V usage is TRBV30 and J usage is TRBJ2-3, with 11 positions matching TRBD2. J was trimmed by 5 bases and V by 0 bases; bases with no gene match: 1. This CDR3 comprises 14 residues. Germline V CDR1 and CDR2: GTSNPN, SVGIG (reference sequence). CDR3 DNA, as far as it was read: TGTGCCTGGAGTGTAGGGACTAGCGGAGATACG. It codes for CAWSVGTSGDT. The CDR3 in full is CAWSVGTSGDTQYF.

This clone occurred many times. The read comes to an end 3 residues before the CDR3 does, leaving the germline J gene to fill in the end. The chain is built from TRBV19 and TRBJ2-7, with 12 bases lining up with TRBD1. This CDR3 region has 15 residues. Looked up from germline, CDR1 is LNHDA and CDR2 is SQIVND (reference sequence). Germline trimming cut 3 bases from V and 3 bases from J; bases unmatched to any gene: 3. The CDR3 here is CASSMGQGAGYEQYF. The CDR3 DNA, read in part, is TGTGCCAGTAGTATGGGACAGGGGGCCGGCTACGAG.

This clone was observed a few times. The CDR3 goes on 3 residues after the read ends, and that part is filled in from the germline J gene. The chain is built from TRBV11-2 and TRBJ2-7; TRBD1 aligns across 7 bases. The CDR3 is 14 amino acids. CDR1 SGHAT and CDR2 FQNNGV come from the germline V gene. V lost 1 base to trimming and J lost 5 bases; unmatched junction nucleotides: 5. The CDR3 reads CASSLATGSHEQYF. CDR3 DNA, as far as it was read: TGTGCCAGCAGCTTAGCGACAGGGTCCCACGAG.

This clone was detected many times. Incomplete CDR3 DNA: TGTGCCAGCAGCCGATCGGGGGGCGCAGATACG. Protein sequence: CASSRSGGADT. The complete CDR3 protein is CASSRSGGADTQYF. V gene TRBV6-2 or TRBV6-3 combines with J gene TRBJ2-3; D may be TRBD2 (7 bases). The read ends 3 residues early relative to the CDR3; the germline J gene fills the gap. The CDR3 totals 14 residues. The germline V gene encodes CDR1 MNHEY and CDR2 SVGEGT. V lost 6 bases and J 4 bases, leaving 14 bases between the germline ends.

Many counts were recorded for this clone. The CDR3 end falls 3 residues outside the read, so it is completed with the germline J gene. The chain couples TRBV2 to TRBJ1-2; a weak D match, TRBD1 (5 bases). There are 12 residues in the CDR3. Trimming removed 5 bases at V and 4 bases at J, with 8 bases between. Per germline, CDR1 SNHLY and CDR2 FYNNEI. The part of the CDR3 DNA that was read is TGTGCCAGCAGTCGGGGGGTCTATGGC. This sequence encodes CASSRGVYG. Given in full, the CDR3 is CASSRGVYGYTF.